The present entry profiles one TCR beta chain with its context. This sample was taken from a study of OX40 agonist ivuxolimab in advanced cancers. This CDR3 contains 17 residues. Trimming at V came to 3 bases and at J to 3 bases, leaving 8 bases not matched to a gene. Germline lookup yields CDR1 SGHAT and CDR2 FQNNGV. Method: immunoSEQ multiplex PCR; TCRdb's copy keeps in-frame clones and lacks some. Seen here are about 58,000 clones, 75% to 85% observed once, and the top ten hold over 0.6%. The J gene is TRBJ1-6, the V gene TRBV11-2; 7 nucleotides match TRBD1. Sequencing was performed on CD4+ or CD8+ T cells sorted from blood, taken in a trial of the OX40 agonist ivuxolimab. This TCR derives from an adult with an advanced solid tumor such as melanoma, head and neck, liver or kidney cancer. The CDR3 coding sequence is TGTGCCAGCAGCTTCGGTACAGGGGTGCGCTATAATTCACCCCTCCACTTT. This codes for CASSFGTGVRYNSPLHF. The full variable domain, in which reference TRBV11-2 and TRBJ1-6 provide the parts outside the CDR3, is EAGVAQSPRYKIIEKRQSVAFWCNPISGHATLYWYQQILGQGPKLLIQFQNNGVVDDSQLPKDRFSAERLKGVDSTLKIQPAKLEDSAVYLCASSFGTGVRYNSPLHFGNGTRLTVT.